A selection of T cell receptor beta chains follows, all from one sample in a study of control samples from healthy donors and cancer patients. The assay was immunoSEQ multiplex PCR, and TCRdb's table has in-frame clones only and misses some. The table lists around 25,000 clones, under 95% of them singletons, with 13% in the top ten. The sequenced sample consisted of PBMCs. The receptors come from a middle-aged man with lung cancer. CDR3s include the opening cysteine and the closing phenylalanine or tryptophan. The D gene is left open where the match is weak. Clone size is given for some rows only: seen once, a few or many times, or a class if the clone is expanded.

v_call: TRBV11-2
d_call: NA
clone_size: NA
j_call: TRBJ2-3
cdr3_nt: TGTGCCAGCAGCTTATCTTTGGGGGGGCCCCTCACAGATACGCAGTATTTT
cdr3_aa: CASSLSLGGPLTDTQYF

v_call: TRBV6-2/TRBV6-3
d_call: NA
clone_size: NA
j_call: TRBJ2-5
cdr3_nt: TGTGCCAGCAGTAGAGGGCTCCTCAAAATGCGTCAAGAGACCCAGTACTTC
cdr3_aa: CASSRGLLKMRQETQYF

v_call: TRBV12-3/TRBV12-4
d_call: NA
clone_size: NA
j_call: TRBJ2-3
cdr3_nt: TGTGCCAGCAGTTTAGTAGATACGCAGTATTTT
cdr3_aa: CASSLVDTQYF

v_call: TRBV30
d_call: NA
clone_size: few
j_call: TRBJ1-2
cdr3_nt: TGTGCCTGGATGGCAGGGTTCTATGGCTACACCTTC
cdr3_aa: CAWMAGFYGYTF

v_call: TRBV6-1
d_call: NA
clone_size: NA
j_call: TRBJ1-1
cdr3_nt: TGTGCCAGCAGTGAAGTAGTCAGTGAAGCTTTCTTT
cdr3_aa: CASSEVVSEAFF

v_call: TRBV27
d_call: TRBD1
clone_size: NA
j_call: TRBJ2-1
cdr3_nt: TGTGCCAGCAGTCCAAATTTCCCAGGACAGGGGGCATACAATGAGCAGTTCTTC
cdr3_aa: CASSPNFPGQGAYNEQFF

v_call: TRBV11-3
d_call: NA
clone_size: NA
j_call: TRBJ2-7
cdr3_nt: TGTGCCAGCAGCTTAGGGACGGACTACGAGCAGTACTTC
cdr3_aa: CASSLGTDYEQYF

v_call: TRBV6-2/TRBV6-3
d_call: NA
clone_size: NA
j_call: TRBJ1-6
cdr3_nt: TGTGCCAGCAGTTACAAGCGGGGCTGGAATAATTCACCCCTCCACTTT
cdr3_aa: CASSYKRGWNNSPLHF

v_call: TRBV19
d_call: TRBD2
clone_size: NA
j_call: TRBJ2-1
cdr3_nt: TGTGCCAGTAGCCCGACTAGCGGGGGGGAAATATTTTACAATGAGCAGTTCTTC
cdr3_aa: CASSPTSGGEIFYNEQFF

v_call: TRBV27
d_call: TRBD1
clone_size: NA
j_call: TRBJ2-7
cdr3_nt: TGTGCCAGCAGGATACAGGGGGCTCCTCTCGGGTACGAGCAGTACTTC
cdr3_aa: CASRIQGAPLGYEQYF

v_call: TRBV3-1/TRBV3-2
d_call: TRBD2
clone_size: few
j_call: TRBJ2-1
cdr3_nt: TGTGCCAGCAGCCACCTTCGGTTATCGGGGGGGGAATACAATGAGCAGTTCTTC
cdr3_aa: CASSHLRLSGGEYNEQFF

v_call: TRBV29-1
d_call: TRBD1
clone_size: NA
j_call: TRBJ1-1
cdr3_nt: TGCAGCGCCGGACAGGCGAACACTGAAGCTTTCTTT
cdr3_aa: CSAGQANTEAFF

v_call: TRBV5-6
d_call: TRBD1
clone_size: NA
j_call: TRBJ2-3
cdr3_nt: TGTGCCAGCAGCTTGTTTGCGGGACAGGGGGCAGCAGATACGCAGTATTTT
cdr3_aa: CASSLFAGQGAADTQYF

v_call: TRBV6-4
d_call: TRBD1
clone_size: few
j_call: TRBJ1-1
cdr3_nt: TGTGCCAGCAGGAGGACAGGGAGGGATGGCACTGAAGCTTTCTTT
cdr3_aa: CASRRTGRDGTEAFF

v_call: TRBV19
d_call: TRBD1
clone_size: NA
j_call: TRBJ2-2
cdr3_nt: TGTGCCAGTAGCTCCAGGGGGCGCGACACCGGGGAGCTGTTTTTT
cdr3_aa: CASSSRGRDTGELFF

v_call: TRBV24-1
d_call: NA
clone_size: NA
j_call: TRBJ2-7
cdr3_nt: TGTGCCACCAGTGAAGCGGGCTACGAGCAGTACTTC
cdr3_aa: CATSEAGYEQYF

v_call: TRBV3-1/TRBV3-2
d_call: NA
clone_size: NA
j_call: TRBJ1-1
cdr3_nt: TGTGCCAGCAGCCGCGGGGCGGGGGCGGGTAGGGGAGACACTGAAGCTTTCTTT
cdr3_aa: CASSRGAGAGRGDTEAFF

v_call: TRBV6-2/TRBV6-3
d_call: NA
clone_size: once
j_call: TRBJ2-7
cdr3_nt: TGTGCCAGCAGTACCTCTCCCGGAGAGCAGTACTTC
cdr3_aa: CASSTSPGEQYF

v_call: TRBV30
d_call: NA
clone_size: NA
j_call: TRBJ1-3
cdr3_nt: TGTGCCTGGAGTACCGGGGGGAGCGGAAACACCATATATTTT
cdr3_aa: CAWSTGGSGNTIYF

v_call: TRBV30
d_call: NA
clone_size: NA
j_call: TRBJ1-2
cdr3_nt: TGTGCCTGGAGTCAGGACGGGGCGATGGGCTACACCTTC
cdr3_aa: CAWSQDGAMGYTF

v_call: TRBV5-4
d_call: NA
clone_size: NA
j_call: TRBJ2-7
cdr3_nt: TGTGCCAGCAGCTTTGGACCTCCGTACAATTACGAGCAGTACTTC
cdr3_aa: CASSFGPPYNYEQYF

v_call: TRBV19
d_call: TRBD1
clone_size: NA
j_call: TRBJ1-5
cdr3_nt: TGTGCCAGTAGTACCGACAGGGGGATTGGGCCCCAGCATTTT
cdr3_aa: CASSTDRGIGPQHF

v_call: TRBV7-3
d_call: NA
clone_size: NA
j_call: TRBJ2-1
cdr3_nt: TGTGCCAGCAGCCCTCAACAGGGTCTCAATGAGCAGTTCTTC
cdr3_aa: CASSPQQGLNEQFF

v_call: TRBV4-1
d_call: TRBD2
clone_size: NA
j_call: TRBJ2-7
cdr3_nt: TGCGCCAGCAGCCCACTGGGGACTAGCTACGAGCAGTACTTC
cdr3_aa: CASSPLGTSYEQYF

v_call: TRBV6-1
d_call: TRBD1
clone_size: NA
j_call: TRBJ1-1
cdr3_nt: TGTGCCAGCAGTGACCCCGGGACAGGGGGAACTGAAGCTTTCTTT
cdr3_aa: CASSDPGTGGTEAFF

v_call: TRBV18
d_call: NA
clone_size: NA
j_call: TRBJ1-1
cdr3_nt: TGTGCCAGCTCACCACCGGGAGGGAGTAGGACTGGCACTGAAGCTTTCTTT
cdr3_aa: CASSPPGGSRTGTEAFF

v_call: TRBV3-1/TRBV3-2
d_call: NA
clone_size: NA
j_call: TRBJ1-3
cdr3_nt: TGTGCCAGCAGCCAAGATTGGCCTCATGGAAACACCATATATTTT
cdr3_aa: CASSQDWPHGNTIYF

v_call: TRBV7-2
d_call: TRBD2
clone_size: NA
j_call: TRBJ2-3
cdr3_nt: TGTGCCAGCAGCTTAAGGCTAGCGGGGGGCTCCCGCACAGATACGCAGTATTTT
cdr3_aa: CASSLRLAGGSRTDTQYF

v_call: TRBV19
d_call: NA
clone_size: NA
j_call: TRBJ1-1
cdr3_nt: TGTGCCAGTAGTACGACCCTAGGGAACACTGAAGCTTTCTTT
cdr3_aa: CASSTTLGNTEAFF

v_call: TRBV7-9
d_call: NA
clone_size: NA
j_call: TRBJ2-5
cdr3_nt: TGTGCCAGCAGCTTAACCCAAGAGACCCAGTACTTC
cdr3_aa: CASSLTQETQYF

v_call: TRBV5-4
d_call: NA
clone_size: NA
j_call: TRBJ1-2
cdr3_nt: TGTGCCAGCAGCTTGGAAGGGGTCCTCAGATATGGCTACACCTTC
cdr3_aa: CASSLEGVLRYGYTF

v_call: TRBV22-1
d_call: NA
clone_size: once
j_call: TRBJ2-6
cdr3_nt: TGTCCTGGGAGCGGAGCTGGGGCCAACGTCCTGACTTTC
cdr3_aa: CPGSGAGANVLTF

v_call: TRBV3-1/TRBV3-2
d_call: NA
clone_size: NA
j_call: TRBJ1-1
cdr3_nt: TGTGCCAGCAGCTCGGGCCTGGGAAACACTGAAGCTTTCTTT
cdr3_aa: CASSSGLGNTEAFF

v_call: TRBV5-1
d_call: NA
clone_size: NA
j_call: TRBJ2-3
cdr3_nt: TGCGCCAGCAGCTCCCCACCAAACACAGATACGCAGTATTTT
cdr3_aa: CASSSPPNTDTQYF

v_call: TRBV11-2
d_call: TRBD1
clone_size: NA
j_call: TRBJ2-7
cdr3_nt: TGTGCCAGCAGCTTCGGGACAGGGTCTGTAACCTACGAGCAGTACTTC
cdr3_aa: CASSFGTGSVTYEQYF

v_call: TRBV7-2
d_call: NA
clone_size: NA
j_call: TRBJ2-1
cdr3_nt: TGTGCCAGCAGCTTAGAGCGTCGCTCCTACAATGAGCAGTTCTTC
cdr3_aa: CASSLERRSYNEQFF

v_call: TRBV15
d_call: TRBD1
clone_size: NA
j_call: TRBJ2-1
cdr3_nt: TGTGCCACCAGCCGTTCCGGGACAGGTGTTCATGAGCAGTTCTTC
cdr3_aa: CATSRSGTGVHEQFF

v_call: TRBV6-5
d_call: NA
clone_size: NA
j_call: TRBJ2-1
cdr3_nt: TGTGCCAGCAGGGAGCCAACCTACTCCTACAATGAGCAGTTCTTC
cdr3_aa: CASREPTYSYNEQFF

v_call: TRBV6-5
d_call: NA
clone_size: once
j_call: TRBJ1-6
cdr3_nt: TGTGCCAGCAAGGGGGATTTGTCACCCCTCCACTTT
cdr3_aa: CASKGDLSPLHF

v_call: TRBV14
d_call: NA
clone_size: NA
j_call: TRBJ2-7
cdr3_nt: TGTGCCAGCAGCTTTAGGGGGGGCTCCTACGAGCAGTACTTC
cdr3_aa: CASSFRGGSYEQYF

v_call: TRBV15
d_call: TRBD1
clone_size: NA
j_call: TRBJ1-4
cdr3_nt: TGTGCCACCAGCAGAGAGACCACCGGGACAGGGTTTGAAAAACTGTTTTTT
cdr3_aa: CATSRETTGTGFEKLFF

v_call: TRBV11-2
d_call: NA
clone_size: NA
j_call: TRBJ1-2
cdr3_nt: TGTGCCAGCAGATCCCTCCAAGGGGGGGCTAACTATGGCTACACCTTC
cdr3_aa: CASRSLQGGANYGYTF